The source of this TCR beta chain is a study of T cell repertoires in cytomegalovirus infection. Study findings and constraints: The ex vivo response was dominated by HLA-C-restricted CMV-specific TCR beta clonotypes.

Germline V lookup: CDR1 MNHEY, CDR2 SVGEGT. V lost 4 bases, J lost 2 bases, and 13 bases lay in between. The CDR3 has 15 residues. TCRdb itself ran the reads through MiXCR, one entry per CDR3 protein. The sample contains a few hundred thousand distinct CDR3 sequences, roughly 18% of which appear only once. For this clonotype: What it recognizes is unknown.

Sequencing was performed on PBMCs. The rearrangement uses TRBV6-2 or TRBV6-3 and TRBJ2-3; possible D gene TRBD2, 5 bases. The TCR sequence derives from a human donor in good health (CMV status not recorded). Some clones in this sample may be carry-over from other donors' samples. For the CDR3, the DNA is TGTGCCAGCAGTTCCGGGGTAGGCTACACAGATACGCAGTATTTT. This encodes CASSSGVGYTDTQYF.